This T cell receptor (beta chain) was identified in a study of T cells in Graves' hyperthyroidism and ophthalmopathy. Looking at the study overall: Peripheral blood draws took place at initial diagnosis, ahead of any treatment. Broader study findings: Most clonotypes that expanded in the thyroid above 0.001 also showed up in blood.

Subjects with ophthalmopathy showed a Clinical Activity Score no lower than 3, a NOSPECS grade no lower than 4, and a duration shorter than 3 months. Patients showing uncontrolled infection, other autoimmune disease, pregnancy or lactation were ineligible. This clonotype was recorded many times. The antigen remains undetermined. Amplification yielded TCR beta CDR3 regions, with RNA transcripts as the source. An initial round of RT-PCR targeting the TCR CDR3 relied on the HTBI primer set. TCRdb processed the multiplex PCR reads anew with MiXCR; each CDR3 protein has one entry. Of 250,000 to 300,000 distinct CDR3 sequences listed, less than 20% were seen once; the top ten hold under 45%. Trimming removed 2 bases at V and 0 bases at J, with 10 bases between. The CDR3 extends over 15 amino acids. The germline gives CDR1 MNHEY, CDR2 SMNVEV (reference sequence).

Material: blood. The sequence derives from a man aged 45 to 65 with Graves' ophthalmopathy. This sequence joins TRBV27 and TRBJ1-1; D possibly corresponds to TRBD1 (5 bases). The CDR3 sequence: CASSLGGHLNTEAFF. The CDR3 DNA reads TGTGCCAGCAGTTTAGGCGGACACCTGAACACTGAAGCTTTCTTT.